A single sample is the source of the 7 T cell receptor beta chains below, sequenced in a study of T cell responses to AZD1222 COVID-19 vaccine. Clones were sequenced by immunoSEQ multiplex PCR, and TCRdb holds only the in-frame ones, with some missing. In the table there are fewer than 200,000 clones, just over 85% of which are singletons. The sample in question was peripheral blood, obtained on day 0 of AZD1222 vaccination. Receptor source: an adult in good health.

The chain combines TRBV14 with TRBJ2-2; no clear D gene. The CDR3 covers 14 residues. Trimming shortened V by 1 base and J by 3 bases, and 6 bases separated the two germline ends. CDR1 and CDR2 (germline): SGHDN, FVKESK. The CDR3 sequence is CASSQVEYTGELFF. The CDR3 region has the DNA TGTGCCAGCAGCCAAGTGGAGTACACCGGGGAGCTGTTTTTT.

V usage is TRBV5-1 and J usage is TRBJ2-7, with 9 positions matching TRBD2. This CDR3 comprises 13 residues. Unmatched junction bases numbered 5, after V lost 0 bases and J lost 10 bases. Germline values: CDR1 SGHRS, CDR2 YFSETQ. The CDR3 region is CASSLGRLADQYF. The CDR3 nucleotides read TGCGCCAGCAGCTTGGGGAGACTAGCGGACCAGTACTTC.

The chain is built from TRBV5-1 and TRBJ1-1, with D possibly matching TRBD1 (5 bases). CDR1 is SGHRS and CDR2 is YFSETQ in the germline V gene. The CDR3 extends over 15 amino acids. Between the trimmed V and J ends, which lost 0 bases and 4 bases, there was a span of 13 bases. Here the CDR3 DNA reads TGCGCCAGCAGCTTGGTAGGGGTAGCGGGCACTGAAGCTTTCTTT. This encodes CASSLVGVAGTEAFF.

This clone was observed a handful of times. The rearrangement joins TRBV30 to TRBJ1-4; D unclear. V was trimmed by 0 bases and J by 0 bases, leaving 5 bases between them. Germline CDR1 GTSNPN, CDR2 SVGIG (reference sequence). This CDR3 has 14 residues. The CDR3 nucleotides read TGTGCCTGGAGTGTGGGTTCAACTAATGAAAAACTGTTTTTT. Its translation: CAWSVGSTNEKLFF.

The genes are TRBV11-3 and TRBJ2-3; D may match TRBD1 or TRBD2 (5 bases each). There are 15 residues in the CDR3. The V and J ends lost 2 bases and 1 base respectively, with 10 bases between them. The germline V gene has CDR1 SGHNT and CDR2 YENEEA. DNA for the CDR3: TGTGCCAGCAGCTTAAGAGGGGATGGCACAGATACGCAGTATTTT. Translating gives CASSLRGDGTDTQYF. The full variable domain, its missing parts supplied by reference TRBV11-3 and TRBJ2-3, is EAGVVQSPRYKIIEKKQPVAFWCNPISGHNTLYWYLQNLGQGPELLIRYENEEAVDDSQLPKDRFSAERLKGVDSTLKIQPAELGDSAVYLCASSLRGDGTDTQYFGPGTRLTVL.

This clone was found once. This rearrangement joins TRBV19 to TRBJ1-5; D possibly corresponds to TRBD1 (5 bases). CDR1 and CDR2 from the germline V gene are LNHDA and SQIVND (reference sequence). V was pared by 3 bases and J by 7 bases, with 16 bases between. This CDR3 spans 15 amino acids. For the CDR3, the DNA is TGTGCCAGTAGTATTACCGGGACCCCAGGACAGCCCCAGCATTTT. Its translation is CASSITGTPGQPQHF. The entire variable domain, with the rest obtained from reference TRBV19 and TRBJ1-5, is as follows: DGGITQSPKYLFRKEGQNVTLSCEQNLNHDAMYWYRQDPGQGLRLIYYSQIVNDFQKGDIAEGYSVSREKKESFPLTVTSAQKNPTAFYLCASSITGTPGQPQHFGDGTRLSIL.

This chain links TRBV9 with TRBJ2-1; D might be TRBD2 (5 bases). Germline V gives CDR1 SGDLS, CDR2 YYNGEE. Trimming removed 0 bases from V and 12 bases from J, with 19 bases in between. The CDR3 is made up of 15 amino acids. The CDR3 nucleotides are TGTGCCAGCAGCGTAGGGAGGTCCAGCGACCGATGGCAGTTCTTC. Protein sequence: CASSVGRSSDRWQFF. The full variable domain, with the rest looked up from reference TRBV9 and TRBJ2-1, is DSGVTQTPKHLITATGQRVTLRCSPRSGDLSVYWYQQSLDQGLQFLIQYYNGEERAKGNILERFSAQQFPDLHSELNLSSLELGDSALYFCASSVGRSSDRWQFFGPGTRLTVL.